A selection of T cell receptor beta chains follows, all from one sample in a study of blood T cell repertoires in COVID-19. Method: immunoSEQ multiplex PCR; TCRdb's copy keeps in-frame clones and lacks some. This sample has tens of thousands of clones, with 90% found just once. Specimen: peripheral blood. These receptors all come from a human donor in a cohort sampled during active COVID-19. The CDR3 runs from the conserved cysteine through the conserved F or W. The D gene is left open where the match is weak. For some rows the clone size is stated as once, few or many, or as a class when expanded; others skip it.

v_call	j_call	d_call	clone_size	cdr3_nt	cdr3_aa
TRBV10-2	TRBJ2-2	TRBD2	.	TGCGCCAGCAGTGAAACGGGGGGGAGCGTCACCGGGGAGCTGTTTTTT	CASSETGGSVTGELFF
TRBV5-4	TRBJ2-7	.	.	TGTGCCAGCAGCTCAACCGGGTCCAAGCATTACGAGCAGTACTTC	CASSSTGSKHYEQYF
TRBV29-1	TRBJ1-2	TRBD1	.	TGCAGCGTTCGACAGGGGGCGGATGGCTACACCTTC	CSVRQGADGYTF
TRBV23-1	TRBJ1-1	.	.	TGCGCCAGCAGTCAAGGTTTGGAGGACACTGAAGCTTTCTTT	CASSQGLEDTEAFF
TRBV5-5	TRBJ1-6	.	.	TGTGCCAGCAGACGGCATTCGGACACCTCAAATTCACCCCTCCACTTT	CASRRHSDTSNSPLHF
TRBV7-8	TRBJ2-1	TRBD1	.	TGTGCCAGCAGCTCACAGGGGGACCATGAGCAGTTCTTC	CASSSQGDHEQFF
TRBV5-1	TRBJ2-5	.	.	TGCGCCAGCAGCTTGGTTGGGGGGCAAGAGACCCAGTACTTC	CASSLVGGQETQYF
TRBV9	TRBJ2-5	.	.	TGTGCCAGCAGGGGAGGTGGACAAGAGACCCAGTACTTC	CASRGGGQETQYF
TRBV6-5	TRBJ1-1	.	.	TGTGCCAGCAGCCCCCCCCCAGGGGCATCGCGAGCTTTCTTT	CASSPPPGASRAFF
TRBV5-6	TRBJ2-7	.	.	TGTGCCAGCAGCTATACAGATACCGAGCAGTACTTC	CASSYTDTEQYF
TRBV14	TRBJ2-2	.	.	TGTGCCAGCAGCCAAGATCCAATCGGGGAGCTGTTTTTT	CASSQDPIGELFF
TRBV30	TRBJ1-5	.	few	TGTGCCTGGGCGGGGGGGAGCAATCAGCCCCAGCATTTT	CAWAGGSNQPQHF
TRBV5-1	TRBJ2-7	.	.	TGCGCCAGCAGCTTGGTAATAGCTACGAGCTCCTACGAGCAGTACTTC	CASSLVIATSSYEQYF
TRBV30	TRBJ1-3	.	.	TGTGCCTGGAGCCACGGGGGTATGAGAAACACCATATATTTT	CAWSHGGMRNTIYF
TRBV6-5	TRBJ2-1	TRBD2	.	TGTGCCAGCAGTCCTATTGGGAGGGAGGGTGAGCAGTTCTTC	CASSPIGREGEQFF
TRBV12-3/TRBV12-4	TRBJ1-2	.	.	TGTGCCAGCAGTTTCAACAGGGACGGCTACACCTTC	CASSFNRDGYTF
TRBV2	TRBJ1-1	TRBD1	.	TGTGCCAGCAGTGAAGAGACAGGGAGTGAAGCTTTCTTT	CASSEETGSEAFF
TRBV7-2	TRBJ1-2	.	.	TGTGCCAGCAGCTTAGCGTCAGGGAACTATGGCTACACCTTC	CASSLASGNYGYTF
TRBV5-4	TRBJ1-2	TRBD1	.	TGTGCCAGCAGCGATCCGACAGGGAGGAGAAACTATGGCTACACCTTC	CASSDPTGRRNYGYTF
TRBV11-2	TRBJ2-3	.	.	TGTGCCAGCAGCTTATTGCGGAACCCTAGCACAGATACGCAGTATTTT	CASSLLRNPSTDTQYF
TRBV11-2	TRBJ2-7	TRBD2	.	TGTGCCAGCAGCGGACTAGCGGGGCAACACTACGAGCAGTACTTC	CASSGLAGQHYEQYF
TRBV6-5	TRBJ1-5	.	.	TGTGCCAGCCACCGGGACAACCCTAATCAGCCCCAGCATTTT	CASHRDNPNQPQHF